What follows are 6 T cell receptor beta chains derived from one specimen sequenced in a study of Graves' ophthalmopathy and Graves' hyperthyroidism (dated 2018 in TCRdb). The sequencer listed for this sample is Illumina HiSeq 2000. TCR beta CDR3 regions were amplified from RNA transcripts for repertoire sequencing. HTBI primers and the Qiagen OneStep RT-PCR kit were used in a first-round RT-PCR, which was followed by a second-round multiplex PCR, size selection and purification. TCRdb reran the public reads through fastp at Q25 and MiXCR, keeping productive beta chains. Rows merge per CDR3 protein into single entries with the most common DNA and genes. The sample table contains about 620,000 distinct CDR3 sequences; only one count was recorded for roughly 20% of them. The ten largest clones take up approximately 7% of the sample. The sequencing sample was made of peripheral blood. These receptors came from a woman between 18 and 30 years old with stable Graves' hyperthyroidism. Some clones in this sample may be carry-over from other donors' samples. Donor details come from another sample of the same person, matched by shared clones.

The chain has TRBV4-1 and TRBJ2-2; no firm D call. The CDR3 has 14 residues. Germline CDR1 and CDR2: MGHRA and YSYEKL. Trimming took 0 bases from V and 6 from J, leaving 8 bases between them. The CDR3 loop reads CASSQDPESGELFF. The DNA for the CDR3 is TGCGCCAGCAGCCAAGATCCGGAATCCGGGGAGCTGTTTTTT.

The table lists this clonotype with a few counts. This chain links TRBV6-2 or TRBV6-3 with TRBJ1-2; a weak D match, TRBD1 (6 bases). Germline V lookup: CDR1 MNHEY, CDR2 SVGEGT. This CDR3 is 14 amino acids long. V was trimmed by 7 bases and J by 8 bases, leaving 20 bases between them. The CDR3 DNA sequence: TGTGCCAGCACCGACAGGTCGGAGGGAGAGGGCTACACCTTC. Amino acids: CASTDRSEGEGYTF.

This clonotype was found many times. CDR3 amino acids: CASTSWGRYTEAFF. For the CDR3, the DNA is TGTGCCAGCACCTCCTGGGGCAGATACACTGAAGCTTTCTTT. The chain employs TRBV12-3 or TRBV12-4 and TRBJ1-1; weak D call: TRBD1 (5 bases). The CDR3 sequence is 14 residues long. V was clipped by 7 bases and J by 3 bases, with 15 bases between them.

This chain uses TRBV4-2 with TRBJ1-3; D gene ambiguous. Trimming took 0 bases from V and 0 from J, leaving 9 bases between them. The germline V gene encodes CDR1 LGHNA and CDR2 YNFKEQ. The CDR3 runs 16 residues. The CDR3 nucleotides read TGTGCCAGCAGCCAAGAGGGCGCCGACTCTGGAAACACCATATATTTT. This translates into CASSQEGADSGNTIYF.

The chain recombines TRBV30 with TRBJ1-1; a weak D match, TRBD1 (6 bases). This CDR3 contains 13 residues. The germline V gene has CDR1 GTSNPN and CDR2 SVGIG (reference sequence). CDR3: CLTNRDSNTEAFF. DNA for the CDR3: TGTCTAACGAACAGGGACTCGAACACTGAAGCTTTCTTT.

This clonotype occurred many times. The chain employs TRBV5-1 and TRBJ2-7, with D possibly being TRBD1 (5 bases). The CDR3 runs 14 residues. In germline, CDR1 is SGHRS, CDR2 YFSETQ. V was trimmed by 0 bases and J by 1 base, leaving 8 bases between them. For the CDR3, the DNA is TGCGCCAGCAGCTTGGGACAGACGTCCTACGAGCAGTACTTC. It is translated as CASSLGQTSYEQYF.